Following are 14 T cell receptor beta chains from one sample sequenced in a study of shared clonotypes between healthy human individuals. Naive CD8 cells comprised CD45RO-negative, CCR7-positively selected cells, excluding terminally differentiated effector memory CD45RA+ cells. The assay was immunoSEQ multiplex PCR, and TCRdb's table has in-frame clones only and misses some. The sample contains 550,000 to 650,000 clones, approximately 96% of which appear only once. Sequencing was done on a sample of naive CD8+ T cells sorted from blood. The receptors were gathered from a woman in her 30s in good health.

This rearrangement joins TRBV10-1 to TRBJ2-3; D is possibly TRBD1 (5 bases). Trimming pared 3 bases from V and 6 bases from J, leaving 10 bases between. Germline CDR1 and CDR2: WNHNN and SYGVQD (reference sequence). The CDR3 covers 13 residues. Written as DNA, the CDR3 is TGCGCCAGCAGTGAAGACAGCTCGGATACGCAGTATTTT. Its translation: CASSEDSSDTQYF.

CDR3 bases: TGTGCCAGTAGTATTCTTGGTAGCACCGGGGAGCTGTTTTTT. This sequence encodes CASSILGSTGELFF. The chain has TRBV19 and TRBJ2-2, with D unclear. This CDR3 spans 14 amino acids. V lost 3 bases, J lost 4 bases, and 9 bases lay in between. The germline gives CDR1 LNHDA, CDR2 SQIVND (reference sequence).

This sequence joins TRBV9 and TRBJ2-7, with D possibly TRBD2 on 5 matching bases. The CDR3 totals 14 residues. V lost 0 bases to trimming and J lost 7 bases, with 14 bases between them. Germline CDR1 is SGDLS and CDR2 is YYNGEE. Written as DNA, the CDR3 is TGTGCCAGCAGCGTAGACGGACTCGTCGGGGAGCAGTACTTC. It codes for CASSVDGLVGEQYF.

CDR3 sequence: CASSVLGQGVDVQYF. In nucleotides, the CDR3 is TGCGCCAGCAGTGTTCTGGGACAGGGGGTTGATGTCCAGTACTTC. The chain couples TRBV10-2 to TRBJ2-5; the match to TRBD1 covers 11 bases. This CDR3 has 15 amino acids. J was trimmed by 10 bases and V by 4 bases; bases with no gene match: 11. Germline V lookup: CDR1 WSHSY, CDR2 SAAADI.

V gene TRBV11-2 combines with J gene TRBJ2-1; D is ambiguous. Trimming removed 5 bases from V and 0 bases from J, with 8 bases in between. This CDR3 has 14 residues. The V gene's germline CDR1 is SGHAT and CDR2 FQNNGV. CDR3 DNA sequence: TGTGCCAGCAGCGTCATGGGCTCCTACAATGAGCAGTTCTTC. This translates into CASSVMGSYNEQFF.

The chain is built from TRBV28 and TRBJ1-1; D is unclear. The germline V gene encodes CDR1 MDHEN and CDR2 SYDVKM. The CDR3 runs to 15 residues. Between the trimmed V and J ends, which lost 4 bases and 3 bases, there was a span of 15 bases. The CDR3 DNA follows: TGTGCCAGCAGTTCCATCCTCGTAGGAGACACTGAAGCTTTCTTT. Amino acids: CASSSILVGDTEAFF.

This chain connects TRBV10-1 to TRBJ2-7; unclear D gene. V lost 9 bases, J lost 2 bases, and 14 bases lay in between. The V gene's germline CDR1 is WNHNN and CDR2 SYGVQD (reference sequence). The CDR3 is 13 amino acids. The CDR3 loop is CARTPGSPYEQYF. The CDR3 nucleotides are TGCGCCAGAACACCAGGATCACCCTACGAGCAGTACTTC.

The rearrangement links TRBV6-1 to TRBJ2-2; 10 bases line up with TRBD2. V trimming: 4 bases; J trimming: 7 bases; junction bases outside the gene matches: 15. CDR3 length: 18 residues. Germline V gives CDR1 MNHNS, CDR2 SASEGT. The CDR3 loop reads CASSVGLAEIDEDGELFF. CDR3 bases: TGTGCCAGCAGTGTCGGACTAGCGGAAATCGACGAGGACGGGGAGCTGTTTTTT.

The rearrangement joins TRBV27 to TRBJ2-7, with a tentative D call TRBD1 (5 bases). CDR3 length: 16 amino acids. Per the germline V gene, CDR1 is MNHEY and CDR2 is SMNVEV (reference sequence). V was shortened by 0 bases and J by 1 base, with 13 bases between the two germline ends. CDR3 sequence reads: CASSLSSRTQSYEQYF. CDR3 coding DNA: TGTGCCAGCAGTTTATCTAGCCGGACACAGTCCTACGAGCAGTACTTC.

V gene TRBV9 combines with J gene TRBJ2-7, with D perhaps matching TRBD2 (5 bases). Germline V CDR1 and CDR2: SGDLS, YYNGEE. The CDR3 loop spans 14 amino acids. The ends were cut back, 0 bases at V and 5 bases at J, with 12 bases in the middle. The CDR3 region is CASSVEGETHEQYF. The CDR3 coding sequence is TGTGCCAGCAGCGTAGAGGGAGAGACCCACGAGCAGTACTTC.

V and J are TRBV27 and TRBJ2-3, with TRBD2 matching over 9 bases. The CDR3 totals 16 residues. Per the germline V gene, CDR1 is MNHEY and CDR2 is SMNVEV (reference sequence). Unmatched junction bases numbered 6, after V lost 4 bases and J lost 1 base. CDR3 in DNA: TGTGCCAGCAGTTGGGGGCGGGAGGGGCGCACAGATACGCAGTATTTT. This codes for CASSWGREGRTDTQYF.

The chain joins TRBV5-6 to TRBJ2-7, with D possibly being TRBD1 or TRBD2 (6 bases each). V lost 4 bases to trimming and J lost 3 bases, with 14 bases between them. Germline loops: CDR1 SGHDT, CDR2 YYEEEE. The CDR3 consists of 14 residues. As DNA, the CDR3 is TGTGCCAGCAGCCGGAGGGACACCCGCTACGAGCAGTACTTC. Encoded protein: CASSRRDTRYEQYF.

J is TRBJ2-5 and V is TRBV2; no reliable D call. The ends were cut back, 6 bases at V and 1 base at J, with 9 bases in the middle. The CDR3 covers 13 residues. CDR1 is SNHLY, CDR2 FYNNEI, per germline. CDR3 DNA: TGTGCCAGCAGATACATGGGCCAAGAGACCCAGTACTTC. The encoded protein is CASRYMGQETQYF.

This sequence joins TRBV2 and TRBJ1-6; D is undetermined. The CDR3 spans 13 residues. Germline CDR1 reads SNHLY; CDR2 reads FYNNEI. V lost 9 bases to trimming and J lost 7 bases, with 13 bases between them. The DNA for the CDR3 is TGTGCCAGTTCACGGGTTGGCAATTCACCCCTCCACTTT. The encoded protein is CASSRVGNSPLHF.